These 22 T cell receptor beta chains originate from one sample sequenced in a study of CD8+ T cells in alopecia areata. This sample's treatment: oral pan-JAK inhibitor, 5-10 mg twice daily. The sequencing template was cDNA reverse transcribed from extracted RNA. TCRdb's copy holds only in-frame clones and misses some; the assay was immunoSEQ multiplex PCR. The sample lists over 150,000 clones; 60% were seen once. Sequencing was performed on CD4+ T cells sorted from blood, taken at week 24, from a patient treated with tofacitinib. All receptors derive from a human donor with alopecia areata.

This chain links TRBV7-9 with TRBJ2-1; no clear D gene. V shed 5 bases and J shed 10 bases, with 12 bases lying between them. This CDR3 spans 12 amino acids. CDR1 is SEHNR, CDR2 FQNEAQ, per germline (reference sequence). CDR3 protein: CASSPSAGEQFF. In DNA form, the CDR3 reads TGTGCCAGCAGCCCATCCGCCGGGGAGCAGTTCTTC.

This chain joins TRBV4-2 and TRBJ2-5; 7 bases match TRBD1. Germline CDR1 LGHNA, CDR2 YNFKEQ. J gave up 1 base and V 5 bases, and 4 bases lay outside the gene matches. The CDR3 runs 14 residues. The CDR3 loop is CASSTTGLQETQYF. Written as DNA, the CDR3 is TGTGCCAGCAGCACGACAGGGCTCCAAGAGACCCAGTACTTC.

The rearrangement links TRBV14 to TRBJ1-5; no reliable D call. Germline V gene lookup returns CDR1 SGHDN and CDR2 FVKESK. This CDR3 has 12 amino acids. Trimming pared 3 bases from V and 4 bases from J, leaving 4 bases between. This CDR3 is CASSQQNQPQHF. The CDR3, as DNA: TGTGCCAGCAGCCAGCAGAATCAGCCCCAGCATTTT.

This clone was counted only a few times. The chain has TRBV5-6 and TRBJ1-1; D gene ambiguous. The V end lost 2 bases, the J end lost 1 base, and 3 bases lay between the germline ends. Germline CDR1 is SGHDT and CDR2 is YYEEEE. The CDR3 is 12 residues long. Here the CDR3 DNA reads TGTGCCAGCAGCTTCCAGAACACTGAAGCTTTCTTT. This translates into CASSFQNTEAFF.

V usage is TRBV25-1 and J usage is TRBJ1-5, with 10 bases fitting TRBD1. This CDR3 spans 16 amino acids. The germline V gene has CDR1 MGHDK and CDR2 SYGVNS. J was trimmed by 4 bases and V by 3 bases; bases with no gene match: 6. The CDR3 reads CASSDSTGGRNQPQHF. The CDR3 DNA sequence: TGTGCCAGCAGTGACTCGACAGGGGGCAGGAATCAGCCCCAGCATTTT.

J is TRBJ2-4 and V is TRBV5-5; TRBD1 might be the D (5 bases). This CDR3 has 15 residues. V gave up 4 bases and J gave up 2 bases, with 13 bases separating them. Germline-derived CDR1 and CDR2 are SGHKS and YYEKEE (reference sequence). The CDR3 nucleotides read TGTGCCAGCAGCCCCAGGGTTGAATCCAAAAACATTCAGTACTTC. Residues: CASSPRVESKNIQYF.

This clone was seen only once. V is TRBV29-1 and J is TRBJ2-3; TRBD1 is a possible D gene (5 bases). V lost 4 bases to trimming and J lost 4 bases, with 12 bases between them. The CDR3 spans 13 residues. From germline, CDR1 is SQVTM and CDR2 ANQGSEA. CDR3 nucleotides: TGCAGCGTTGGGGGCACAGGAGCAGATACGCAGTATTTT. Protein product: CSVGGTGADTQYF.

The chain couples TRBV7-2 to TRBJ2-7, with D uncertain. This CDR3 is built from 14 residues. Trimming removed 1 base at V and 0 bases at J, with 7 bases between. CDR1 and CDR2 (germline): SGHTA, FQGNSA. The DNA for the CDR3 is TGTGCCAGCAGCTTAGAACCCGCCTCCTACGAGCAGTACTTC. It encodes CASSLEPASYEQYF.

V is TRBV9 and J is TRBJ2-3, with 10 bases matching TRBD2. J lost 2 bases, V lost 3 bases, and 6 bases had no gene match. CDR1 is SGDLS and CDR2 is YYNGEE in the germline V gene. This CDR3 is built from 16 residues. The CDR3 nucleotides read TGTGCCAGCAGCGGAATAGCGGGGGGTTACACAGATACGCAGTATTTT. Translating it yields CASSGIAGGYTDTQYF.

This clone has just a few counts. The rearrangement links TRBV19 to TRBJ1-2; 8 bases match TRBD1. Germline V CDR1 and CDR2: LNHDA, SQIVND (reference sequence). The CDR3 has 15 amino acids. With V trimmed by 4 bases and J by 2 bases, 6 bases remained unmatched. The CDR3 DNA reads TGTGCCAGTAGTACCGCGACAGGGGCGAACTATGGCTACACCTTC. Translation gives CASSTATGANYGYTF.

The rearrangement joins TRBV2 to TRBJ2-7, with D unresolved. CDR1 and CDR2 (germline): SNHLY, FYNNEI. V lost 6 bases and J 6 bases, leaving 9 bases between the germline ends. This CDR3 has 11 residues. The CDR3 region has the DNA TGTGCCAGCAGCCATCCAAGCGAGCAGTACTTC. Encoded protein: CASSHPSEQYF.

This chain links TRBV30 with TRBJ1-1; 9 nucleotides line up with TRBD1. The length of the CDR3 is 13 residues. After removal of 3 bases from V and 5 bases from J, the junction contained 4 bases not matched to a gene. The V gene's germline CDR1 is GTSNPN and CDR2 SVGIG (reference sequence). The CDR3 sequence is CAWSRTGDTEAFF. The CDR3, as DNA: TGTGCCTGGAGCCGGACAGGGGATACTGAAGCTTTCTTT.

V and J are TRBV9 and TRBJ1-2, with 7 positions matching TRBD1. Germline CDR1 reads SGDLS; CDR2 reads YYNGEE. The length of the CDR3 is 14 residues. V shed 0 bases, J shed 1 base, and the junction held 0 bases outside the gene matches. CDR3 nucleotide sequence: TGTGCCAGCAGCGTAGACAGGGGTAACTATGGCTACACCTTC. Protein: CASSVDRGNYGYTF.

This clone was seen more than once but under ten times. This specimen includes other DNA sequences encoding the same CDR3. The CDR3: CSVGGTGNEKLFF. CDR3 coding DNA: TGCAGCGTTGGAGGGACAGGAAATGAAAAACTGTTTTTT. This sequence joins TRBV29-1 and TRBJ1-4; 8 bases match TRBD1. This CDR3 contains 13 residues. V shed 4 bases and J 5 bases; nucleotides not matched to a gene: 3. Germline loops: CDR1 SQVTM, CDR2 ANQGSEA.

This clone was observed once. The chain couples TRBV1 to TRBJ2-3. TRBV1 counts as a pseudogene. The CDR3 has 15 amino acids. As DNA, the CDR3 is TGCACCAGCAGTCCTCGGGGACGCTTCACAGATACGCAGTATTTT. It encodes CTSSPRGRFTDTQYF.

The chain combines TRBV12-5 with TRBJ1-1, with D unresolved. The CDR3 covers 14 residues. Per the germline V gene, CDR1 is LGHNT and CDR2 is FRNRAP. V lost 3 bases and J lost 0, with 8 bases in between. DNA of the CDR3: TGTGCTAGTGGTTTAAGTATCATGAACACTGAAGCTTTCTTT. Protein product: CASGLSIMNTEAFF.

In its sample, this clone was seen a few times. This chain joins TRBV10-3 and TRBJ1-5, with 9 bases identical to TRBD1. Losses at the gene ends were 8 bases for V and 6 bases for J; bases not matched to a gene: 5. The CDR3 runs 13 residues. Germline V gives CDR1 ENHRY, CDR2 SYGVKD. The CDR3, as DNA: TGTGCCATCGCGGGACAGGGCGGTCAGCCCCAGCATTTT. It encodes CAIAGQGGQPQHF.

The sample holds one count of this clone. This specimen includes other DNA sequences encoding the same CDR3. V usage is TRBV30 and J usage is TRBJ1-5; no firm D call. CDR1 and CDR2 (germline): GTSNPN, SVGIG (reference sequence). Trimming pared 0 bases from V and 4 bases from J, leaving 7 bases between. The CDR3 extends over 13 amino acids. The chain's CDR3 is CAWSVRRNQPQHF. CDR3 coding DNA: TGTGCCTGGAGTGTACGTCGGAATCAGCCCCAGCATTTT.

The chain combines TRBV5-1 with TRBJ2-5; D is perhaps TRBD1 (5 bases). The CDR3 contains 15 residues. Trimming took 0 bases from V and 4 from J, leaving 13 bases between them. The germline CDR1 and CDR2 sequences are SGHRS and YFSETQ. CDR3 loop: CASSLGQPQGETQYF. The CDR3 DNA reads as TGCGCCAGCAGCTTGGGCCAGCCCCAGGGAGAGACCCAGTACTTC.

This chain connects TRBV7-9 to TRBJ2-2; D perhaps matches TRBD2 (7 bases). The CDR3 extends over 16 amino acids. Germline assignment: CDR1 SEHNR and CDR2 FQNEAQ (reference sequence). Trimming took off 6 bases at V and 1 base at J, with 15 bases between the two ends. CDR3: CASRDPGGLNTGELFF. The DNA of the CDR3 is TGTGCCAGCAGAGATCCCGGGGGGCTGAACACCGGGGAGCTGTTTTTT.

The chain uses TRBV7-3 and TRBJ2-3; D is perhaps TRBD1 or TRBD2 (5 bases each). The ends were cut back, 5 bases at V and 2 bases at J, with 11 bases in the middle. In germline, CDR1 is SGHTA, CDR2 FQGTGA. The CDR3 length is 14 residues. The CDR3, as DNA: TGTGCCAGCAGCCCAGGGAGTGCCACAGATACGCAGTATTTT. This encodes CASSPGSATDTQYF.

The V and J genes are TRBV7-9 and TRBJ2-4, with D possibly matching TRBD1 (6 bases). Germline CDR1 and CDR2: SEHNR and FQNEAQ (reference sequence). CDR3 length: 14 amino acids. The ends were cut back, 6 bases at V and 9 bases at J, with 18 bases in the middle. CDR3 loop: CASRGTGQGSIQYF. The CDR3 DNA reads TGTGCCAGCAGAGGCACGGGGCAGGGGAGCATTCAGTACTTC.